This TCR beta chain was observed in a study of human T cells and chemical hapten exposure. Overall study results and limits: Among expanded TCRs, significantly more large CDR3 similarity clusters formed than among controls. Those TCRs sitting above 1 in 1000 frequency stayed the same with DPC sensitization.

This CDR3 comprises 14 residues. The germline V gene has CDR1 MNHEY and CDR2 SMNVEV (reference sequence). V lost 5 bases, J lost 2 bases, and 13 bases lay in between. The library attached unique molecular identifiers to individual cDNA molecules. TCRdb called the RACE reads again in MiXCR, with one record for every CDR3 protein. The table shows roughly 100,000 distinct CDR3 sequences, with roughly a third occurring only once. A note on this clonotype: Its antigen is undetermined.

Time point denoted: patch test 3, about 24 weeks after DPC sensitization. Treatment: therapeutic diphenylcyclopropenone sensitization with weekly scalp DPC. The sequencing used whole blood, collected in connection with sensitization to the hapten diphenylcyclopropenone (DPC). The source is a man between 40 and 49 years old with alopecia areata. Some clones in this sample may be carry-over from other donors' samples. This chain links TRBV27 with TRBJ2-7; D is tentatively TRBD1 or TRBD2 (7 bases each). The CDR3 spells CASSQAGQTYEQYF. For the CDR3, the DNA is TGTGCCAGCAGTCAAGCGGGACAGACCTACGAGCAGTACTTC.